The clone carrying this T cell receptor beta chain was seen only once. This record belongs to a study of T cell responses to AZD1222 COVID-19 vaccine. The assay was immunoSEQ multiplex PCR, and TCRdb's table has in-frame clones only and misses some. The sample contains about 110,000 clones, more than 75% of which appear only once. Trimming removed 5 bases from V and 7 bases from J, with 8 bases in between. CDR3 length: 11 amino acids. The chain has TRBV12-3 or TRBV12-4 and TRBJ2-5; unclear D gene. This receptor was obtained from an adult who received the AZD1222 COVID-19 vaccine. The starting material was peripheral blood, obtained 28 days after the second AZD1222 dose. The CDR3, as DNA: TGTGCCAGCAGTCGTGGAACGACCCAGTACTTC. Protein product: CASSRGTTQYF.